Below, 27 T cell receptor beta chains from the same sample are listed, as sequenced in a study of blood T cell repertoires in COVID-19. Clones were sequenced by immunoSEQ multiplex PCR, and TCRdb holds only the in-frame ones, with some missing. The data contain fewer than 350,000 clones, 70% to 90% of them seen just once; the ten biggest clones take up approximately 6%. Source material: PBMCs or T cells enriched from blood (not recorded which). Every receptor here comes from a woman aged 35 to 49 who had recovered from COVID-19.

This chain uses TRBV27 with TRBJ2-3, with D tentatively TRBD2 (7 bases). V was trimmed by 6 bases and J by 2 bases, leaving 18 bases between them. Germline values: CDR1 MNHEY, CDR2 SMNVEV (reference sequence). This CDR3 has 16 amino acids. The CDR3 nucleotides read TGTGCCAGCAGATTAAATAGGGGGGGGCTCACAGATACGCAGTATTTT. It is translated as CASRLNRGGLTDTQYF.

The gene calls are TRBV5-1 and TRBJ2-7; 8 bases are a match to TRBD2. The trim removed 0 bases at V and 2 bases at J, leaving 4 bases unmatched. The V gene's germline CDR1 is SGHRS and CDR2 YFSETQ. The CDR3 runs 15 residues. The CDR3 here is CASSLGSGGAYEQYF. Written as DNA, the CDR3 is TGCGCCAGCAGCTTGGGGTCGGGAGGGGCCTACGAGCAGTACTTC.

The chain uses TRBV13 and TRBJ2-1; D remains ambiguous. V was clipped by 0 bases and J by 5 bases, with 5 bases between them. The CDR3 runs 13 residues. The germline V gene encodes CDR1 PRHDT and CDR2 FYEKMQ (reference sequence). The CDR3 nucleotides are TGTGCCAGCAGCTTAGGCAGGAACAATGAGCAGTTCTTC. It is translated as CASSLGRNNEQFF.

This chain links TRBV3-1 (or the pseudogene TRBV3-2) with TRBJ2-1; perhaps TRBD2 as D (7 bases). The CDR3 totals 12 residues. The V end was cut by 3 bases, the J end by 13 bases, with 13 bases between. Germline V gene data show CDR1 as LGHDT and CDR2 as YNNKEL (reference sequence). The CDR3 DNA reads as TGTGCCAGCAGCCATGGGGGAGGGGGACAGTTCTTC. It yields the protein CASSHGGGGQFF.

The chain couples TRBV5-1 to TRBJ2-7; 7 nucleotides align to TRBD2. V trimming: 4 bases; J trimming: 3 bases; junction bases outside the gene matches: 10. CDR3 length: 15 residues. Germline CDR1 is SGHRS and CDR2 is YFSETQ. CDR3 sequence reads: CASSPGAGESYEQYF. The CDR3 nucleotides read TGCGCCAGCAGCCCCGGGGCGGGGGAAAGCTACGAGCAGTACTTC.

The chain joins TRBV18 to TRBJ1-4, with D perhaps TRBD1 (5 bases). The CDR3 spans 16 residues. Trimming left V 4 bases short and J 3 bases short, with 15 bases between. The germline CDR1 and CDR2 sequences are KGHSH and LQKENI. CDR3 region: CASSLGSPGANEKLFF. CDR3 sequence (DNA): TGTGCCAGCTCACTAGGCTCACCGGGGGCTAATGAAAAACTGTTTTTT.

The CDR3 DNA is TGCGCCAGCAGCTATTCAGCGGGATTAGAGACCCAGTACTTC. It translates to CASSYSAGLETQYF. The chain links TRBV4-1 to TRBJ2-5, with 7 nucleotides matching TRBD2. V shed 5 bases and J 4 bases; nucleotides not matched to a gene: 7. This CDR3 spans 14 amino acids. Looked up from germline, CDR1 is MGHRA and CDR2 is YSYEKL.

J is TRBJ1-2 and V is TRBV10-2; tentatively, D is TRBD1 (5 bases). CDR1 WSHSY and CDR2 SAAADI come from the germline V gene. The CDR3 has 14 amino acids. Trimming left V 0 bases short and J 0 bases short, with 5 bases between. The CDR3 coding sequence is TGCGCCAGCAGTGAGTCGACAGCTAACTATGGCTACACCTTC. Protein product: CASSESTANYGYTF.

This clone showed up just once. The chain employs TRBV18 and TRBJ1-1, with D possibly TRBD1 on 6 matching bases. Deletions cut 3 bases from V and 2 bases from J, with 16 bases between. Looked up from germline, CDR1 is KGHSH and CDR2 is LQKENI. The CDR3 spans 16 residues. CDR3 in amino acids: CASSPSSLDSNTEAFF. The DNA of the CDR3 is TGTGCCAGCTCACCCTCTTCCCTGGACAGTAACACTGAAGCTTTCTTT. The variable domain in full, with the rest retrieved from reference TRBV18 and TRBJ1-1, is NAGVMQNPRHLVRRRGQEARLRCSPMKGHSHVYWYRQLPEEGLKFMVYLQKENIIDESGMPKERFSAEFPKEGPSILRIQQVVRGDSAAYFCASSPSSLDSNTEAFFGQGTRLTVV.

This clone was observed a handful of times. This rearrangement joins TRBV3-1 (or the pseudogene TRBV3-2) to TRBJ2-3, with D possibly being TRBD2 (5 bases). The ends were cut back, 5 bases at V and 6 bases at J, with 9 bases in the middle. The germline gives CDR1 LGHDT, CDR2 YNNKEL (reference sequence). The CDR3 totals 12 residues. CDR3 loop: CASSSGGDTQYF. CDR3 DNA sequence: TGTGCCAGCAGCTCGGGCGGGGATACGCAGTATTTT.

This clone is a singleton in its sample. The chain couples TRBV11-1 to TRBJ2-7; maybe TRBD1 (6 bases). Germline CDR1 and CDR2: SGHAT and FQDESV (reference sequence). V lost 0 bases to trimming and J lost 7 bases, with 16 bases between them. This CDR3 comprises 15 residues. CDR3 sequence reads: CASSLAGAGPGEQYF. The CDR3 DNA reads TGTGCCAGCAGCTTAGCGGGGGCAGGACCGGGGGAGCAGTACTTC.

The rearrangement links TRBV19 to TRBJ2-2; 10 bases agree with TRBD2. Losses at the gene ends were 8 bases for V and 2 bases for J; bases not matched to a gene: 2. The CDR3 length is 14 residues. Germline CDR1 LNHDA, CDR2 SQIVND (reference sequence). The CDR3 DNA is TGTGCCAGTCGGACTAGCGGTAACACCGGGGAGCTGTTTTTT. Its translation is CASRTSGNTGELFF.

Remarks on this clone: Other DNA sequences in this specimen translate into the identical CDR3. The gene calls are TRBV10-3 and TRBJ2-1, with D uncertain. The CDR3 runs to 13 residues. In germline, CDR1 is ENHRY, CDR2 SYGVKD. V was pared by 2 bases and J by 5 bases, with 7 bases between. The CDR3 loop is CAISELGDNEQFF. DNA for the CDR3: TGTGCCATCAGTGAGCTGGGCGACAATGAGCAGTTCTTC.

V gene TRBV30 combines with J gene TRBJ1-2; D gene uncertain. Germline CDR1 reads GTSNPN; CDR2 reads SVGIG (reference sequence). CDR3 size: 14 residues. V shed 4 bases and J shed 6 bases, with 18 bases lying between them. CDR3 in amino acids: CAWTPEPRRDGYTF. The CDR3 DNA follows: TGTGCCTGGACCCCCGAACCCCGCCGAGATGGCTACACCTTC.

V usage is TRBV5-1 and J usage is TRBJ1-1; 7 bases line up with TRBD1. Looked up from germline, CDR1 is SGHRS and CDR2 is YFSETQ. The CDR3 loop spans 14 amino acids. J gave up 1 base and V 5 bases, and 5 bases lay outside the gene matches. CDR3 amino acids: CASSSGTANTEAFF. In nucleotides, the CDR3 is TGCGCCAGCAGTTCCGGGACAGCGAACACTGAAGCTTTCTTT.

V is TRBV28 and J is TRBJ2-1; perhaps TRBD1 as D (5 bases). V was shortened by 6 bases and J by 8 bases, with 20 bases between the two germline ends. The germline V gene encodes CDR1 MDHEN and CDR2 SYDVKM. The length of the CDR3 is 15 residues. CDR3 sequence reads: CASRLGADTGYEQFF. The CDR3 DNA follows: TGTGCCAGCAGGCTAGGGGCGGACACTGGCTATGAGCAGTTCTTC.

The chain employs TRBV9 and TRBJ2-1; 9 nucleotides agree with TRBD1. The V gene's germline CDR1 is SGDLS and CDR2 YYNGEE. The junction had 10 bases not matched to a gene; V was cut back by 0 bases and J by 6 bases. The CDR3 runs 17 residues. CDR3 in DNA: TGTGCCAGCAGCGTAGAAGTGCGACAGGGGGTTGGCAATGAGCAGTTCTTC. This sequence encodes CASSVEVRQGVGNEQFF.

The J gene is TRBJ2-5, the V gene TRBV4-1, with D uncertain. This CDR3 spans 15 amino acids. Germline lookup yields CDR1 MGHRA and CDR2 YSYEKL. Trimming shortened V by 2 bases and J by 2 bases, and 12 bases separated the two germline ends. The CDR3 spells CASSQPTQIQETQYF. CDR3 nucleotides: TGCGCCAGCAGCCAACCCACCCAGATACAAGAGACCCAGTACTTC.

This chain connects TRBV10-3 to TRBJ1-1; D not resolved. CDR1 and CDR2 (germline): ENHRY, SYGVKD. The CDR3 runs to 16 residues. V lost 0 bases to trimming and J lost 2 bases, with 13 bases between them. For the CDR3, the DNA is TGTGCCATCAGTGAGTCCGTCCGGGCGGGTAACACTGAAGCTTTCTTT. This gives the protein CAISESVRAGNTEAFF.

This clone was counted between two and nine times. The chain joins TRBV11-2 to TRBJ1-1, with D hard to call. The ends were cut back, 5 bases at V and 4 bases at J, with 20 bases in the middle. CDR1 is SGHAT, CDR2 FQNNGV, per germline. The length of the CDR3 is 16 residues. The CDR3 nucleotides read TGTGCCAGCAGCACGAGGGCGGCGGTTGGGGTCACTGAAGCTTTCTTT. It codes for CASSTRAAVGVTEAFF.

V gene TRBV19 combines with J gene TRBJ2-7; a possible D gene is TRBD1 (7 bases). This CDR3 contains 16 residues. Looked up from germline, CDR1 is LNHDA and CDR2 is SQIVND (reference sequence). Trimming shortened V by 3 bases and J by 2 bases, and 17 bases separated the two germline ends. The CDR3 loop is CASSIGGQSTPYEQYF. CDR3 nucleotides: TGTGCCAGTAGTATCGGGGGACAGAGCACCCCCTACGAGCAGTACTTC.

The gene calls are TRBV28 and TRBJ1-5, with D maybe TRBD1 (6 bases). The CDR3 sequence is 13 residues long. V was trimmed by 6 bases and J by 7 bases, leaving 13 bases between them. In germline, CDR1 is MDHEN, CDR2 SYDVKM. CDR3: CASRDLDSQPQHF. In nucleotides, the CDR3 is TGTGCCAGCAGGGATCTGGACAGCCAGCCCCAGCATTTT.

The chain couples TRBV6-1 to TRBJ2-7; 8 bases agree with TRBD1. The germline V gene encodes CDR1 MNHNS and CDR2 SASEGT. The CDR3 covers 15 residues. V trimming: 3 bases; J trimming: 3 bases; junction bases outside the gene matches: 7. CDR3 residues: CASSEQWGQVYEQYF. The CDR3 nucleotides are TGTGCCAGCAGTGAGCAGTGGGGACAGGTCTACGAGCAGTACTTC.

CDR3 sequence (DNA): TGTGCCAGCTCACCATGGGGCAGGGGCAGCGAGCAGTACTTC. This sequence encodes CASSPWGRGSEQYF. J is TRBJ2-7 and V is TRBV18, with D maybe TRBD1 (6 bases). The CDR3 is 14 residues long. V was cut by 2 bases and J by 6 bases, with 14 bases left in between. Germline V gene data show CDR1 as KGHSH and CDR2 as LQKENI.

The chain carries TRBV28 and TRBJ2-7; 8 bases fit TRBD1. Trimming cost V 6 bases and J 4 bases; bases outside gene matches: 11. The CDR3 is made up of 15 amino acids. Germline-derived CDR1 and CDR2 are MDHEN and SYDVKM. The DNA for the CDR3 is TGTGCCAGCAGCCCAACCGGACAGGGTGGTTACGAGCAGTACTTC. This gives the protein CASSPTGQGGYEQYF.

The rearrangement joins TRBV7-2 to TRBJ2-1; 15 bases map to TRBD2. The CDR3 is 15 residues long. V was pared by 3 bases and J by 13 bases, with 7 bases of the junction left unmatched. Germline loops: CDR1 SGHTA, CDR2 FQGNSA. The DNA for the CDR3 is TGTGCCAGCAGCTTCAGGGGACTAGCGGGAGGTGAACAGTTCTTC. Translated: CASSFRGLAGGEQFF.

The chain uses TRBV7-9 and TRBJ2-1; 14 bases align to TRBD2. The CDR3 is made up of 15 amino acids. Germline assignment: CDR1 SEHNR and CDR2 FQNEAQ (reference sequence). V lost 9 bases, J lost 6 bases, and 7 bases stayed unmatched. The CDR3, as DNA: TGTGCCAGAAGCGGGACTAGCGGGAGTTCCAATGAGCAGTTCTTC. As protein: CARSGTSGSSNEQFF. Supplemented by reference TRBV7-9 and TRBJ2-1, the full variable domain reads DTGVSQNPRHKITKRGQNVTFRCDPISEHNRLYWYRQTLGQGPEFLTYFQNEAQLEKSRLLSDRFSAERPKGSFSTLEIQRTEQGDSAMYLCARSGTSGSSNEQFFGPGTRLTVL.